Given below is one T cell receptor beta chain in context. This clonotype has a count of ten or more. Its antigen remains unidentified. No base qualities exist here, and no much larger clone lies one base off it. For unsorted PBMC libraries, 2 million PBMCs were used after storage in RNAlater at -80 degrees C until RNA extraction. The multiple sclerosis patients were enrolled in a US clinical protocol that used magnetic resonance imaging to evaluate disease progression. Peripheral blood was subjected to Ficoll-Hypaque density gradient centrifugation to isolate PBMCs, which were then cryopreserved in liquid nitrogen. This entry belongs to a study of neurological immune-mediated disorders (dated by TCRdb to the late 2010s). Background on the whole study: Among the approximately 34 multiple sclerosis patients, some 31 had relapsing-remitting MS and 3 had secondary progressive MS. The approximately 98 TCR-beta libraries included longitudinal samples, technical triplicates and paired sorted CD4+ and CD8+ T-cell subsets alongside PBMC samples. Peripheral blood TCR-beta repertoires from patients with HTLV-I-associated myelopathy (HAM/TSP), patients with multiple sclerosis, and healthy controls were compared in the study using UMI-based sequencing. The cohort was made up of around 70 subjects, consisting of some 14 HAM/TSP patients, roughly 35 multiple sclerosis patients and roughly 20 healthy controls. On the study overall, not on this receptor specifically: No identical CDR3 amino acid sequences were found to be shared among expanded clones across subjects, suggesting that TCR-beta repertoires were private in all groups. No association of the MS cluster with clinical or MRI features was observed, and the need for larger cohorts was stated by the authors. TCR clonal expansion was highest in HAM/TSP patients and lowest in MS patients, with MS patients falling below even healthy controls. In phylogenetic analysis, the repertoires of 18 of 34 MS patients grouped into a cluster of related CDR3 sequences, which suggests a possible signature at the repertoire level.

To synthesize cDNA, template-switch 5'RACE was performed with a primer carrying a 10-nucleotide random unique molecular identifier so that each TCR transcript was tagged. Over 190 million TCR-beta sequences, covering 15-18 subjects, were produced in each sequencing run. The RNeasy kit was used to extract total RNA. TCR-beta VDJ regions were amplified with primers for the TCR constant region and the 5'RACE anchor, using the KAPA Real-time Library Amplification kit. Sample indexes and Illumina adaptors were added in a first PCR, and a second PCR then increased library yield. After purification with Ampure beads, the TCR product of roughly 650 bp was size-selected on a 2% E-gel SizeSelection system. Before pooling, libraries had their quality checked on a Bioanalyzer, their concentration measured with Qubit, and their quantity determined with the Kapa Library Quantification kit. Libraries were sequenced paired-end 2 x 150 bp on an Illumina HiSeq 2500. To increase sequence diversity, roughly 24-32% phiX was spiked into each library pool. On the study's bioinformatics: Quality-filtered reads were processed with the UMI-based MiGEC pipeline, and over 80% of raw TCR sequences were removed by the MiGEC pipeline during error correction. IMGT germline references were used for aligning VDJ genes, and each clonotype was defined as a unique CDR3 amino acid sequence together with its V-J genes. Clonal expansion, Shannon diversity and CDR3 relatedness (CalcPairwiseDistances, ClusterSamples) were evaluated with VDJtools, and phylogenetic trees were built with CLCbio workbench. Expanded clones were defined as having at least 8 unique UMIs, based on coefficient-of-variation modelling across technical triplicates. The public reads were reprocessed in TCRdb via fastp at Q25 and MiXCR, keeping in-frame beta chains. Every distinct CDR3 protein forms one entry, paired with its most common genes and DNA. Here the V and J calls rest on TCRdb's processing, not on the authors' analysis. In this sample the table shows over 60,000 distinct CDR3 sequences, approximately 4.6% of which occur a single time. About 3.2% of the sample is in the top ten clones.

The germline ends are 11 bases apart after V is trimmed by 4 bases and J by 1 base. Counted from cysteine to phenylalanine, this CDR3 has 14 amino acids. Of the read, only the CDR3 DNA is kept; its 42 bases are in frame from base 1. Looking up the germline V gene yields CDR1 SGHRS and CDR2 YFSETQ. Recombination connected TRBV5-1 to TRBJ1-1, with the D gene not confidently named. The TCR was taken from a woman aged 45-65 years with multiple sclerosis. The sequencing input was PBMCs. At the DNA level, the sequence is TGCGCCAGCAGCGGAAATACGGGGAACACTGAAGCTTTCTTT. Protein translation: CASSGNTGNTEAFF.